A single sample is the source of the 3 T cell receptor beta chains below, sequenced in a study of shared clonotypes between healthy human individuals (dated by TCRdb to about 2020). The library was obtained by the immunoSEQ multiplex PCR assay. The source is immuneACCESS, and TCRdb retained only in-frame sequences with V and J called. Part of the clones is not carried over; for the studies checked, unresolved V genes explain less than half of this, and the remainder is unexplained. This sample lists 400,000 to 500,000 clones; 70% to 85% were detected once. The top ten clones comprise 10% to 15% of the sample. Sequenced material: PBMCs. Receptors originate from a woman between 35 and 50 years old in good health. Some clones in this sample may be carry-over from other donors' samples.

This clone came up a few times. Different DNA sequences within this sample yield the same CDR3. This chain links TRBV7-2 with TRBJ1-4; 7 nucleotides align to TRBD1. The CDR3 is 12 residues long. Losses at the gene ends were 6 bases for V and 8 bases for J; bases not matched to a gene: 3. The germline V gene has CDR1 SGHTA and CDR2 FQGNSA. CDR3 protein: CASSPQGEKLFF. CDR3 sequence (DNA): TGTGCCAGCAGTCCACAGGGGGAAAAACTGTTTTTT. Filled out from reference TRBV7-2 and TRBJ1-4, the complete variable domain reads GAGVSQSPSNKVTEKGKDVELRCDPISGHTALYWYRQSLGQGLEFLIYFQGNSAPDKSGLPSDRFSAERTGGSVSTLTIQRTQQEDSAVYLCASSPQGEKLFFGSGTQLSVL.

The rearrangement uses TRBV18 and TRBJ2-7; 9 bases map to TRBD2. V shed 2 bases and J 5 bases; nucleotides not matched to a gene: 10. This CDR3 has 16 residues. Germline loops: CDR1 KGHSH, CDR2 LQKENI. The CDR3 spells CASSPMRSLAGNEQYF. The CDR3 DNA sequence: TGTGCCAGCTCACCAATGAGAAGTCTAGCGGGAAACGAGCAGTACTTC.

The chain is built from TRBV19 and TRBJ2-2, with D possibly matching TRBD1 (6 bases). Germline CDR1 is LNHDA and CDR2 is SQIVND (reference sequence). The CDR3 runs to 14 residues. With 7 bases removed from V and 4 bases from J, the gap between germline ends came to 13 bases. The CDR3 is CASTAAGVTGELFF. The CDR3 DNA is TGTGCCAGTACGGCGGCAGGGGTCACCGGGGAGCTGTTTTTT.